A selection of T cell receptor beta chains follows, all from one sample in a study of regulatory T cells in long-lasting Graves disease. One entry per CDR3 protein results from TCRdb running MiXCR on the multiplex PCR reads. The sample holds roughly 500,000 distinct CDR3 sequences; around 12% are singletons and the top ten take roughly 9.3%. These same records also appear under a second study, on T cells in Graves' hyperthyroidism and ophthalmopathy.

The starting material was peripheral blood mononuclear cells (PBMCs), obtained at new diagnosis, from a patient treated with antithyroid drugs. These receptors were taken from a woman in her thirties with Graves disease. CDR3s include the opening cysteine and the closing phenylalanine or tryptophan. The order of the fields is V gene, D gene, J gene, clone size, CDR3 DNA, CDR3 protein. A D gene is named only where the DNA matches it firmly. The size field is filled for only some rows; it gives once, few, many or a size class.

>TRBV19|-|TRBJ2-5|many
TGTGCCAGTAGTCCCCATAGCGGTTTACCTCAAGAGACCCAGTACTTC
CASSPHSGLPQETQYF
>TRBV10-2|-|TRBJ2-2|many
TGCGCCAGCAGGCGGGACTTACGAGGGGAGCTGTTTTTT
CASRRDLRGELFF
>TRBV12-3/TRBV12-4|TRBD1|TRBJ1-2|many
TGTGCCAGCAGTTTGGGGACAGGGGGTTACTATGGCTACACCTTC
CASSLGTGGYYGYTF
>TRBV29-1|TRBD2|TRBJ2-1|many
TGCAGCGTTGAAGGGACTAGCGGGAGTCGGTTGAATGAGCAGTTCTTC
CSVEGTSGSRLNEQFF
>TRBV20-1|-|TRBJ2-3|-
TGCAGTTCGGATGACAGGACCGCCGATACGCAGTATTTT
CSSDDRTADTQYF
>TRBV11-2|-|TRBJ2-7|many
TGTGCCAGCAGCTGGACTGCCGGGACCTACGAGCAGTACTTC
CASSWTAGTYEQYF
>TRBV13|-|TRBJ1-4|few
TGTGCCAGCAGCGAACTAGCCGCAACTAATGAAAAACTGTTTTTT
CASSELAATNEKLFF
>TRBV15|-|TRBJ1-1|many
TGTGCCACCAGTTACGGACGGGACACCACTGAAGCTTTCTTT
CATSYGRDTTEAFF
>TRBV12-3/TRBV12-4|-|TRBJ1-3|many
TGTGCCAGCGGTGTTAGGGTTCGCGGAAACACCATATATTTT
CASGVRVRGNTIYF
>TRBV18|-|TRBJ1-2|-
TGTGCCAGCTCACTCGTGGCCTCTAACTATGGCTACACCTTC
CASSLVASNYGYTF
>TRBV7-9|TRBD2|TRBJ2-7|once
TGTGCCAGCAGCTTAGGCTTAGCGGGAGGAACCGAGACCTACGAGCAGTACTTC
CASSLGLAGGTETYEQYF
>TRBV27|-|TRBJ2-1|many
TGTGCCAGCAGCAAGATATACAATGAGCAGTTCTTC
CASSKIYNEQFF
>TRBV6-1|-|TRBJ1-2|many
TGTGCCAGCACATTCGCAGCTAACTATGGCTACACCTTC
CASTFAANYGYTF
>TRBV6-2/TRBV6-3|-|TRBJ2-5|many
TGTGCCAGCAGTTATTTGGGCGGGGAGACCCAGTACTTC
CASSYLGGETQYF
>TRBV19|-|TRBJ1-1|few
TGTGCCAGTAGTATGGCCGGTAATCATCAAGGCGCTGAAGCTTTCTTT
CASSMAGNHQGAEAFF
>TRBV5-1|TRBD2|TRBJ2-7|many
TGCGCCAGCAGCATGACTAGCGGGCCGCCTTCCTACGAGCAGTACTTC
CASSMTSGPPSYEQYF
>TRBV6-4|-|TRBJ1-2|-
TGTGCCAGCAGTGAATCCGGGACGGGATATGGCTACACCTTC
CASSESGTGYGYTF
>TRBV29-1|TRBD1|TRBJ2-5|many
TGCAGCGTCTCCGGGACAGGGGATTTC
CSVSGTGDF
>TRBV20-1|-|TRBJ2-1|-
TGCAGTGCCCAGAAGAATGAGCAGTTCTTC
CSAQKNEQFF
>TRBV6-5|-|TRBJ1-6|many
TGTGCCAGCAGTTACGAGTTCACACCACCCCTCCACTTT
CASSYEFTPPLHF
>TRBV7-9|TRBD1|TRBJ1-1|many
TGTGCCAGCAGCTTTGCCGGGACAGGGTCGAACACTGAAGCTTTCTTT
CASSFAGTGSNTEAFF
>TRBV7-9|-|TRBJ2-2|-
TGTGCCAGCAGCCCGCGGGCTAGAGGTACCGGGGAGCTGTTTTTT
CASSPRARGTGELFF
>TRBV7-2|TRBD1|TRBJ1-5|few
TGTGCCAGCAGCCCCCCCGGGACAGGGCCGTTCCAGCCCCAGCATTTT
CASSPPGTGPFQPQHF
>TRBV28|TRBD1|TRBJ1-5|many
TGTGCCAGCAGCTTCGACAGGGGATACAATCAGCCCCAGCATTTT
CASSFDRGYNQPQHF
>TRBV11-2|TRBD1|TRBJ2-4|many
TGTGCCAGCAGCAGGACAGGGGGCCGTTACGGGCTGGCAGCCAAAAACATTCAGTACTTC
CASSRTGGRYGLAAKNIQYF
>TRBV11-2|TRBD1|TRBJ2-7|many
TGTGCCAGCAGACGCCCGGGACAGTGGTACGAGCAGTACTTC
CASRRPGQWYEQYF
>TRBV6-1|-|TRBJ2-1|many
TGTGCCAGCAGTGAAGAGGGGCTAGCGGGCACAGGGGGTGAGCAGTTCTTC
CASSEEGLAGTGGEQFF
>TRBV29-1|TRBD1|TRBJ2-1|many
TGCAGCGTTGAAATACTAGTTGGACAGGGGTTCTACAATGAGCAGTTCTTC
CSVEILVGQGFYNEQFF